This T cell receptor (beta chain) was observed in a study of T cells in Graves' hyperthyroidism and ophthalmopathy. Study as a whole: Once the initial diagnosis was made, peripheral blood was obtained before any treatment.

Germline V gene sequence: CDR1 SEHNR, CDR2 FQNEAQ (reference sequence). The length of the CDR3 is 15 residues. The V and J ends lost 4 bases and 2 bases respectively, with 15 bases between them. Amplification of TCR beta CDR3 regions was performed using RNA transcripts as template. First-round RT-PCR targeting the TCR CDR3 was performed with the HTBI primer set. TCRdb re-called the multiplex PCR reads through MiXCR, storing one row per CDR3 protein. The table lists about 740,000 distinct CDR3 sequences, around 13% of them singletons. This clonotype has ten or more counts. The chain uses TRBV7-9 and TRBJ2-7; D remains unclear. Sequencing was carried out using blood. This TCR was recovered from a woman between 18 and 29 years old with Graves' hyperthyroidism. The CDR3 region is CASSSTRGGPYEQYF. CDR3 nucleotides: TGTGCCAGCAGCTCCACACGTGGCGGCCCCTACGAGCAGTACTTC.